This T cell receptor beta chain was retrieved from a study of CD8+CD57+ T cells in acquired aplastic anemia. Across the study: Sorted cells (CD4+ and CD8+) yielded DNA amounts that averaged approximately 3.2 ug. Study-wide points: Patients and controls shared approximately 30 CD8+ CDR3 sequences, highly expressed in patients.

Trimming cost V 0 bases and J 5 bases; bases outside gene matches: 4. This CDR3 is built from 14 residues. Germline CDR1 reads SGDLS; CDR2 reads YYNGEE. For this clonotype: Its antigen is not identified.

In patients chosen for sequencing, flow cytometry had shown CD8+CD57+ cell expansion. Severe acquired aplastic anemia was diagnosed in all patients. Genomic DNA templated the TCR beta VDJ and CDR3 profiling. In TCRdb, the reads were re-called with MiXCR into one record per CDR3 protein. The sample has some 170,000 distinct CDR3 sequences, around 63% seen once. Specimen: sorted CD4+, CD8+, or CD8+CD57+ T cells (not recorded which) from PBMCs. The receptor was derived from a human donor with aplastic anemia. The chain links TRBV9 to TRBJ2-7; TRBD2 matches at 8 bases. This chain's CDR3 is CASSVDWTSNEQYF. CDR3 nucleotides: TGTGCCAGCAGCGTAGATTGGACTAGCAACGAGCAGTACTTC. Full variable domain (rest looked up from reference TRBV9 and TRBJ2-7): DSGVTQTPKHLITATGQRVTLRCSPRSGDLSVYWYQQSLDQGLQFLIQYYNGEERAKGNILERFSAQQFPDLHSELNLSSLELGDSALYFCASSVDWTSNEQYFGPGTRLTVT.